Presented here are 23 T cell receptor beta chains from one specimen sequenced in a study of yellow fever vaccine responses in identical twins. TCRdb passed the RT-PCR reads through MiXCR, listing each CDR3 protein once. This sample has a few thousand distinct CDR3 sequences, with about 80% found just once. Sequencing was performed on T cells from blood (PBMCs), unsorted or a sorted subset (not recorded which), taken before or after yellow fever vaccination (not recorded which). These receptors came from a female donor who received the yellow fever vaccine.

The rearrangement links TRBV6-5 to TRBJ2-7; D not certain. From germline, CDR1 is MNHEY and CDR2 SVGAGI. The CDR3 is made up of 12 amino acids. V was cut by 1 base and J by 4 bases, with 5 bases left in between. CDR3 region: CASSYYGYEQYF. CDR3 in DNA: TGTGCCAGCAGTTACTACGGGTACGAGCAGTACTTC.

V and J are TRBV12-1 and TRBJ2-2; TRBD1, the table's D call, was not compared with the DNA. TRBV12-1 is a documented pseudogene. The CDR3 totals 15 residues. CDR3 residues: CASSFSPGDTGELFF. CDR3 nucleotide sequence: TGTGCCAGCAGCTTTTCTCCGGGAGACACCGGGGAGCTGTTTTTT.

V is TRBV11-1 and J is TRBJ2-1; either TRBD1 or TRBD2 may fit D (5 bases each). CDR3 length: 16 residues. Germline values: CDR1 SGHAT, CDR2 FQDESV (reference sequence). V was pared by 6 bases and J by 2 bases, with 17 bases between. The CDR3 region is CASRPFGGSAYNEQFF. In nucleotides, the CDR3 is TGTGCCAGCAGACCCTTTGGGGGATCTGCCTACAATGAGCAGTTCTTC.

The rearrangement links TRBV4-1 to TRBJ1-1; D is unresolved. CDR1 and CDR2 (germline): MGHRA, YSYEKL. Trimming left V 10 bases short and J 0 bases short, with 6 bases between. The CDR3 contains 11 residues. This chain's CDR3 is CATSLNTEAFF. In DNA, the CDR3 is TGCGCCACCTCCTTGAACACTGAAGCTTTCTTT.

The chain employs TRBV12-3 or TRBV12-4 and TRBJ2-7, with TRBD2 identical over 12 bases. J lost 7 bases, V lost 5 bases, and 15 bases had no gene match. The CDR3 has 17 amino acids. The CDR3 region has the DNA TGTGCCAGCAGTCCGCCTCGACTAGCGGGAGCTCTGGGGGAGCAGTACTTC. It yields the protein CASSPPRLAGALGEQYF.

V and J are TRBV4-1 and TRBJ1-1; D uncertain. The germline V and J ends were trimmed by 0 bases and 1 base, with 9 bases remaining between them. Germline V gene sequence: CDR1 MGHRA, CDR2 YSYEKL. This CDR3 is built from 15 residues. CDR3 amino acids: CASSQEYTSNTEAFF. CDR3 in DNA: TGCGCCAGCAGCCAAGAGTACACATCGAACACTGAAGCTTTCTTT.

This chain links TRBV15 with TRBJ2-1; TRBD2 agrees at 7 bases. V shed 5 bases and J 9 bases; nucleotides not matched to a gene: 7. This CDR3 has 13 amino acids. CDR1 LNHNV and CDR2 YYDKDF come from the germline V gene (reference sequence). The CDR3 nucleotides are TGTGCCACCAGCGACCGGACTAGGTCTGAGCAGTTCTTC. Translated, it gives CATSDRTRSEQFF.

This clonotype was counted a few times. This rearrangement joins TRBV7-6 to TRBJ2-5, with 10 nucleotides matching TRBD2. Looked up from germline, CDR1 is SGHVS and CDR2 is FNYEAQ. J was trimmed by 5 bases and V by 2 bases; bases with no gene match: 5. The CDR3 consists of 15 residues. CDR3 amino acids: CASSLRLAGWETQYF. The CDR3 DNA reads TGTGCCAGCAGCTTAAGACTAGCGGGTTGGGAGACCCAGTACTTC.

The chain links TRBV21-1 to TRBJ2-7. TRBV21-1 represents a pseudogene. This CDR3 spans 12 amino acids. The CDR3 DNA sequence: TGTGCCAGCAGCAAATTGGGTTACGAGCAGTACGTC. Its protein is CASSKLGYEQYV.

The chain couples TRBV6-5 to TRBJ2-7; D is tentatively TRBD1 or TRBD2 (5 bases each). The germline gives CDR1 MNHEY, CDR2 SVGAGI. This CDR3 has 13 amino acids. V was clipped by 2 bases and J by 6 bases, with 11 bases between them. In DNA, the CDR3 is TGTGCCAGCAGTTACGATGGGGGATCCGAGCAGTACGTC. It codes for CASSYDGGSEQYV.

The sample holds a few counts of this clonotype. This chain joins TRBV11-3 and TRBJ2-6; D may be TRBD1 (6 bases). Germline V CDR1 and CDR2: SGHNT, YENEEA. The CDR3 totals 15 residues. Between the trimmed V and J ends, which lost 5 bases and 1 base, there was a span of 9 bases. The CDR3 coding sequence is TGTGCCAGCAGCCACGGACAGTCTGGGGCCAACGTCCTGACTTTC. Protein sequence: CASSHGQSGANVLTF.

For the CDR3, the DNA is TGTGCCAGCTCGGGGACGGGAGGGGCCTACGAGCAGTACTTC. This codes for CASSGTGGAYEQYF. The chain joins TRBV7-9 to TRBJ2-7, with 8 bases lining up with TRBD2. The CDR3 has 14 residues. V lost 8 bases and J lost 2; bases outside the gene matches: 8. In germline, CDR1 is SEHNR, CDR2 FQNEAQ (reference sequence).

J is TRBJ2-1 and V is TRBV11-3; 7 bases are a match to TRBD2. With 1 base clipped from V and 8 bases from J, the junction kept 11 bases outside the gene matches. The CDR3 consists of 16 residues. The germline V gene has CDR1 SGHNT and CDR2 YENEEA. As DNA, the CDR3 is TGTGCCAGCAGCTTAGCCGGGACTAACTCCCACGATGAGCAGTTCTTC. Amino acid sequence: CASSLAGTNSHDEQFF.

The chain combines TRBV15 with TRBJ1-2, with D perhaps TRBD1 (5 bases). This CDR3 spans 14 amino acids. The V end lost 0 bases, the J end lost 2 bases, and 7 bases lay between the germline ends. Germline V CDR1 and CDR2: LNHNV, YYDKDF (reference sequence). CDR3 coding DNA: TGTGCCACCAGCAGAGATGGGGGAAACTATGGCTACACCTTC. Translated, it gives CATSRDGGNYGYTF.

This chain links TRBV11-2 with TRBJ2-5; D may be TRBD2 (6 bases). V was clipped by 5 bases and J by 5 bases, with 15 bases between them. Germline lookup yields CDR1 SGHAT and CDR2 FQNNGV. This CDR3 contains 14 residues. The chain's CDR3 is CASSQGAGLETQYF. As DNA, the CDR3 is TGTGCCAGCAGCCAAGGGGCGGGATTGGAGACCCAGTACTTC.

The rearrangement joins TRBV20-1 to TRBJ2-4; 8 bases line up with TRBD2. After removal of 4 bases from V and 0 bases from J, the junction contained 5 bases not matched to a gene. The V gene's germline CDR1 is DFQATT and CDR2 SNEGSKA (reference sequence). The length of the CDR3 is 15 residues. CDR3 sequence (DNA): TGCAGTGCTACCAGCGGGGGACTAGCCAAAAACATTCAGTACTTC. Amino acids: CSATSGGLAKNIQYF.

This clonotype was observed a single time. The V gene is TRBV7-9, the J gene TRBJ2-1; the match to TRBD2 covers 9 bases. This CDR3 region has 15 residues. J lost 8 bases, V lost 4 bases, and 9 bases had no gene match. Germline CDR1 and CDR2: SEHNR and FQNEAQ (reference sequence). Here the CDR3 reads CASSYAIAGDDEQFF. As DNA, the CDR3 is TGTGCCAGCAGCTATGCAATAGCGGGAGACGATGAGCAGTTCTTC.

The CDR3 loop is CSARIGDTEAFF. CDR3 coding DNA: TGCAGTGCTAGAATAGGGGACACTGAAGCTTTCTTT. The gene calls are TRBV20-1 and TRBJ1-1; TRBD1 might be the D (5 bases). The CDR3 runs 12 residues. Germline V gene lookup returns CDR1 DFQATT and CDR2 SNEGSKA (reference sequence). Trimming took 2 bases from V and 3 from J, leaving 7 bases between them.

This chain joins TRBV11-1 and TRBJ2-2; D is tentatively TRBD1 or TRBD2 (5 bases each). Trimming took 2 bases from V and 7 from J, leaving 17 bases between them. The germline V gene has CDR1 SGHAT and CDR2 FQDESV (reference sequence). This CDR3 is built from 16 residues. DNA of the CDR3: TGTGCCAGCAGCTTAATATCGAACGGGGCGGACGGGGAGCTGTTTTTT. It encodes CASSLISNGADGELFF.

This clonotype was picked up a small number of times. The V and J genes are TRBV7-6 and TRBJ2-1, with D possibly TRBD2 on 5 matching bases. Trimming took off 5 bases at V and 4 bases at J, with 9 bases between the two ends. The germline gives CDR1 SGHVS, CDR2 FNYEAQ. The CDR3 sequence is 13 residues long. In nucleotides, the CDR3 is TGTGCCAGCAGCCGTAGCGCGTACAATGAGCAGTTCTTC. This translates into CASSRSAYNEQFF.

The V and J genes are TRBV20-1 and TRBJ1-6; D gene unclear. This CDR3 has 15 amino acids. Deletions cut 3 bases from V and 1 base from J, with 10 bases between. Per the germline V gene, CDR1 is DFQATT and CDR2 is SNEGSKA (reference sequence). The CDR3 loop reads CSASSKESYNSPLHF. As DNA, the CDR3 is TGCAGTGCTAGTTCTAAGGAATCCTATAATTCACCCCTCCACTTT.

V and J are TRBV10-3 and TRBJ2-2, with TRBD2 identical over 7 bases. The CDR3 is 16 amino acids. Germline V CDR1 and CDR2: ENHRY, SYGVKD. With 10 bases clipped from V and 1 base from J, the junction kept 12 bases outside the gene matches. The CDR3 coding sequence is TGTGCCACCATACCAGCCCAGCGGGAGAACACCGGGGAGCTGTTTTTT. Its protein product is CATIPAQRENTGELFF.

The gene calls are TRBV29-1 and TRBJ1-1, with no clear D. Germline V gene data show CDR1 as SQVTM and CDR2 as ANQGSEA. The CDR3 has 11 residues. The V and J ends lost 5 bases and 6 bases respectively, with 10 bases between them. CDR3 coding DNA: TGCAGCGTTATGCCAGCCGCTGAAGCTTTCTTT. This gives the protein CSVMPAAEAFF. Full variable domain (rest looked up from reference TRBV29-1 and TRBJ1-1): SAVISQKPSRDICQRGTSLTIQCQVDSQVTMMFWYRQQPGQSLTLIATANQGSEATYESGFVIDKFPISRPNLTFSTLTVSNMSPEDSSIYLCSVMPAAEAFFGQGTRLTVV.